Here is one T cell receptor beta chain with its context. Antigen: not known. Whether given at about 4 or about 12 weeks, second doses were pooled. Germline CDR1 and CDR2: SGHRS and YFSETQ. This CDR3 contains 16 residues. Trimming removed 2 bases from V and 4 bases from J; junction bases left unmatched: 6. Sequencing was performed with immunoSEQ multiplex PCR; in TCRdb, only in-frame clones are kept and a portion is missing. The table includes 120,000 to 150,000 clones, around 91% detected once. The sample belongs to a study of T cell responses to AZD1222 COVID-19 vaccine. Study-wide results and caveats: Increased Spike-specific TCR breadth and depth were observed after two AZD1222 doses.

The clonotype was recovered from an adult who received the AZD1222 COVID-19 vaccine. This chain joins TRBV5-1 and TRBJ2-3, with TRBD2 matching over 11 bases. This sample comprised peripheral blood, obtained 28 days after the second AZD1222 dose. CDR3 DNA: TGCGCCAGCAGCTTCAAACTAGCGGGAGAATCAGATACGCAGTATTTT. Its protein product is CASSFKLAGESDTQYF.